This TCR beta chain was profiled in a study of control samples from healthy donors and cancer patients. Method: immunoSEQ multiplex PCR; TCRdb's copy keeps in-frame clones and lacks some. Among about 75,000 clones listed, 75% to 90% were seen once. The CDR3 sequence is 15 residues long. The V end was cut by 1 base, the J end by 3 bases, with 11 bases between. The V gene's germline CDR1 is MNHEY and CDR2 SMNVEV (reference sequence). This chain connects TRBV27 to TRBJ2-3; no clear D gene. Material for sequencing was blood. The receptor's source is a man aged 45 to 65 in good health. CDR3 coding DNA: TGTGCCAGCAGTTTATATGGATTTCGGACAGATACGCAGTATTTT. The encoded protein is CASSLYGFRTDTQYF.